This TCR beta chain appears in the sequencing data of a study of OX40 agonist ivuxolimab in advanced cancers. Assay used: immunoSEQ multiplex PCR; TCRdb lists only in-frame clones, some missing. The profile shows 75,000 to 90,000 clones, 90% to 95% of them singletons. The V gene's germline CDR1 is SNHLY and CDR2 FYNNEI. The CDR3 is 12 amino acids. The V and J ends lost 6 bases and 9 bases respectively, with 15 bases between them. The chain couples TRBV2 to TRBJ2-7; a possible D gene is TRBD2 (6 bases). The source material was CD4+ or CD8+ T cells sorted from blood, sampled in a trial of the OX40 agonist ivuxolimab. The receptor comes from an adult with an advanced solid tumor such as melanoma, head and neck, liver or kidney cancer. Written as DNA, the CDR3 is TGTGCCAGCAGGTTCGGGCCCGGGGGGCAGTACTTC. This codes for CASRFGPGGQYF.